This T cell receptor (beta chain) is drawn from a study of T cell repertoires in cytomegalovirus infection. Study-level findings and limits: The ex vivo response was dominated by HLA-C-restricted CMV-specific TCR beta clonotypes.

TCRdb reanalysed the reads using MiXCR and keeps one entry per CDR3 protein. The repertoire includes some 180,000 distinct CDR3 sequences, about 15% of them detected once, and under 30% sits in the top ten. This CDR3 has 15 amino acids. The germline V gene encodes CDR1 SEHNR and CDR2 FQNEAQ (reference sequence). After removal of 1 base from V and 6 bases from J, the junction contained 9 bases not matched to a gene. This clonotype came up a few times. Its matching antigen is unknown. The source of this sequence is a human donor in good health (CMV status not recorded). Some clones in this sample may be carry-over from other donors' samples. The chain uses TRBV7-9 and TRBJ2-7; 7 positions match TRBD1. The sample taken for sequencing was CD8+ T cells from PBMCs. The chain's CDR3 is CASSLGGTVSGEQYF. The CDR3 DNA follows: TGTGCCAGCAGCTTAGGAGGGACAGTATCGGGCGAGCAGTACTTC. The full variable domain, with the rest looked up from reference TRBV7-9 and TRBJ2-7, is DTGVSQNPRHKITKRGQNVTFRCDPISEHNRLYWYRQTLGQGPEFLTYFQNEAQLEKSRLLSDRFSAERPKGSFSTLEIQRTEQGDSAMYLCASSLGGTVSGEQYFGPGTRLTVT.